These 32 T cell receptor beta chains were sequenced from one sample in a study of blood T cell repertoires in COVID-19. Only in-frame clones appear in the TCRdb table, and some are missing; sequencing was by immunoSEQ multiplex PCR. The sample includes approximately 89,000 clones, roughly 77% of them seen just once. Material: peripheral blood. The source of these receptors is a human donor in a cohort sampled during active COVID-19.

CDR3 residues: CASSVEGQGQETQYF. The CDR3 DNA is TGTGCCAGCAGCGTAGAGGGACAGGGTCAAGAGACCCAGTACTTC. The chain couples TRBV9 to TRBJ2-5; 9 bases are a match to TRBD1. The CDR3 has 15 residues. V was clipped by 0 bases and J by 2 bases; unmatched bases: 2. From germline, CDR1 is SGDLS and CDR2 YYNGEE.

This chain connects TRBV7-9 to TRBJ1-2; 7 positions agree with TRBD1. The CDR3 is 14 residues long. V lost 1 base, J lost 8 bases, and 7 bases stayed unmatched. Per germline, CDR1 SEHNR and CDR2 FQNEAQ (reference sequence). The CDR3 region is CASSLDRGEHGYTF. Here the CDR3 DNA reads TGTGCCAGCAGCTTAGACAGGGGAGAACACGGCTACACCTTC.

The chain combines TRBV27 with TRBJ2-7, with 9 bases lining up with TRBD1. Germline CDR1 and CDR2: MNHEY and SMNVEV (reference sequence). The CDR3 consists of 16 residues. Trimming removed 5 bases from V and 6 bases from J; junction bases left unmatched: 14. CDR3 sequence reads: CASSRLGTGSTGEQYF. In nucleotides, the CDR3 is TGTGCCAGCAGTCGCCTCGGGACAGGGAGTACGGGCGAGCAGTACTTC.

The chain has TRBV11-2 and TRBJ1-4; 9 bases map to TRBD1. The CDR3 runs 15 residues. V gave up 5 bases and J gave up 7 bases; unmatched junction bases: 8. Looked up from germline, CDR1 is SGHAT and CDR2 is FQNNGV. CDR3 sequence: CASSVQGARGEKLFF. CDR3 nucleotides: TGTGCCAGCAGCGTACAGGGGGCTAGGGGTGAAAAACTGTTTTTT. The full variable domain, rest sourced from reference TRBV11-2 and TRBJ1-4, is EAGVAQSPRYKIIEKRQSVAFWCNPISGHATLYWYQQILGQGPKLLIQFQNNGVVDDSQLPKDRFSAERLKGVDSTLKIQPAKLEDSAVYLCASSVQGARGEKLFFGSGTQLSVL.

This chain links TRBV28 with TRBJ1-6; D is ambiguous. CDR1 MDHEN and CDR2 SYDVKM come from the germline V gene. The V end was cut by 3 bases, the J end by 6 bases, with 9 bases between. CDR3 size: 14 residues. CDR3 nucleotide sequence: TGTGCCAGCAGTTTTCCCGGTGGTAATTCACCCCTCCACTTT. Translation: CASSFPGGNSPLHF.

The chain joins TRBV18 to TRBJ2-3, with 11 bases identical to TRBD2. The V gene end was trimmed by 0 bases and the J gene end by 4 bases; junction bases not matched to a gene: 6. The CDR3 length is 17 residues. Germline CDR1 reads KGHSH; CDR2 reads LQKENI. The CDR3 spells CASSPPGLAARADTQYF. DNA of the CDR3: TGTGCCAGCTCACCACCGGGACTAGCGGCGAGAGCAGATACGCAGTATTTT. Full variable domain (outside the CDR3, taken from reference TRBV18 and TRBJ2-3): NAGVMQNPRHLVRRRGQEARLRCSPMKGHSHVYWYRQLPEEGLKFMVYLQKENIIDESGMPKERFSAEFPKEGPSILRIQQVVRGDSAAYFCASSPPGLAARADTQYFGPGTRLTVL.

The V call is TRBV4-1, the J call TRBJ1-2, with TRBD1 as a possible D gene (6 bases). The germline V gene encodes CDR1 MGHRA and CDR2 YSYEKL. This CDR3 has 18 residues. Trimming pared 1 base from V and 0 bases from J, leaving 18 bases between. The CDR3 DNA sequence: TGCGCCAGCAGCCAAGTGCTAGTTCGGACAGAATCTAACTATGGCTACACCTTC. Protein product: CASSQVLVRTESNYGYTF.

The V gene is TRBV11-3, the J gene TRBJ2-3, with TRBD2 matching 12 bases. The ends lost 5 bases at V and 2 bases at J; junction bases unmatched: 5. Germline CDR1 reads SGHNT; CDR2 reads YENEEA. This CDR3 contains 16 residues. CDR3 residues: CASSPGLAGYTDTQYF. In DNA, the CDR3 is TGTGCCAGCAGCCCCGGACTAGCGGGGTACACAGATACGCAGTATTTT.

The genes are TRBV15 and TRBJ1-2, with a tentative D call TRBD1 (6 bases). CDR3 size: 15 residues. Germline lookup yields CDR1 LNHNV and CDR2 YYDKDF (reference sequence). Trimming took 0 bases from V and 0 from J, leaving 8 bases between them. As DNA, the CDR3 is TGTGCCACCAGCAGAGAAGGGGGAACTAACTATGGCTACACCTTC. Amino acids: CATSREGGTNYGYTF.

This clone was detected a few times. The V call is TRBV3-1 (or the pseudogene TRBV3-2), the J call TRBJ1-2; D gene unclear. V lost 3 bases and J lost 2, with 10 bases in between. Germline CDR1 is LGHDT and CDR2 is YNNKEL (reference sequence). The CDR3 totals 14 residues. CDR3 DNA: TGTGCCAGCAGCCAGAGGGTCGAGAACTATGGCTACACCTTC. This encodes CASSQRVENYGYTF.

The V and J genes are TRBV5-5 and TRBJ1-1; no definite D call. This CDR3 contains 13 residues. V lost 0 bases, J lost 8 bases, and 11 bases lay in between. Per the germline V gene, CDR1 is SGHKS and CDR2 is YYEKEE (reference sequence). The CDR3 DNA reads as TGTGCCAGCAGCTTGGGCGCGCGAGAAGAAGCTTTCTTT. Protein product: CASSLGAREEAFF. The full variable domain, rest sourced from reference TRBV5-5 and TRBJ1-1, is DAGVTQSPTHLIKTRGQQVTLRCSPISGHKSVSWYQQVLGQGPQFIFQYYEKEERGRGNFPDRFSARQFPNYSSELNVNALLLGDSALYLCASSLGAREEAFFGQGTRLTVV.

The chain couples TRBV19 to TRBJ2-7; 8 positions agree with TRBD1. This CDR3 contains 15 residues. Germline loops: CDR1 LNHDA, CDR2 SQIVND (reference sequence). V lost 1 base, J lost 4 bases, and 6 bases stayed unmatched. This CDR3 is CASSIAGTGLYEQYF. The CDR3 DNA is TGTGCCAGTAGTATAGCAGGGACAGGCCTATACGAGCAGTACTTC.

Written as DNA, the CDR3 is TGTGCCAGCAGCGTAGCGGGGGGGCTCGGGAATGAGCAGTTCTTC. Amino acids: CASSVAGGLGNEQFF. The rearrangement joins TRBV9 to TRBJ2-1; TRBD2 matches at 8 bases. The CDR3 loop spans 15 amino acids. V trimming: 0 bases; J trimming: 7 bases; junction bases outside the gene matches: 6. Germline V CDR1 and CDR2: SGDLS, YYNGEE.

The genes are TRBV3-1 (or the pseudogene TRBV3-2) and TRBJ1-2; weak D call: TRBD1 (5 bases). Germline lookup yields CDR1 LGHDT and CDR2 YNNKEL (reference sequence). The CDR3 is 16 residues long. Trimming left V 4 bases short and J 5 bases short, with 20 bases between. This chain's CDR3 is CASSLLWGGSLYGYTF. In DNA, the CDR3 is TGTGCCAGCAGCCTACTCTGGGGGGGATCTCTATATGGCTACACCTTC.

The gene calls are TRBV7-3 and TRBJ2-1; 8 nucleotides match TRBD1. The CDR3 runs to 16 residues. Losses at the gene ends were 5 bases for V and 5 bases for J; bases not matched to a gene: 11. Germline CDR1 reads SGHTA; CDR2 reads FQGTGA. CDR3 in DNA: TGTGCCAGCAGCACCCCAGGGCAGGGGGCTGACAATGAGCAGTTCTTC. Translation: CASSTPGQGADNEQFF.

This clone was counted a single time. V and J are TRBV4-3 and TRBJ2-1; TRBD2 is a possible D gene (6 bases). Trimming removed 0 bases from V and 8 bases from J, with 11 bases in between. CDR1 is LGHNA, CDR2 YSLEER, per germline. This CDR3 is built from 14 residues. CDR3 amino acids: CASSQDPGRHEQFF. The CDR3 region has the DNA TGCGCCAGCAGCCAAGATCCCGGGAGACATGAGCAGTTCTTC.

With regard to this clone: Germline and junction disagree at one end, which may indicate a read error. This chain joins TRBV28 and TRBJ1-1; D call uncertain. CDR3 length: 14 amino acids. The germline gives CDR1 MDHEN, CDR2 SYDVKM. CDR3 sequence (DNA): TGTGCCAGCAATTTAGGACGGCGGGTTACTGAAGCTTTCTTT. It codes for CASNLGRRVTEAFF.

The rearrangement uses TRBV29-1 and TRBJ2-1; TRBD2 agrees at 10 bases. Germline V gene data show CDR1 as SQVTM and CDR2 as ANQGSEA. The ends lost 2 bases at V and 6 bases at J; junction bases unmatched: 4. The CDR3 is 14 residues long. The CDR3 DNA reads as TGCAGCGTTGAACGGCTAGCGGGGGTCAATGAGCAGTTCTTC. Its protein is CSVERLAGVNEQFF.

The chain couples TRBV3-1 (or the pseudogene TRBV3-2) to TRBJ2-7; the match to TRBD1 covers 9 bases. The CDR3 loop spans 14 amino acids. The V gene end was trimmed by 1 base and the J gene end by 6 bases; junction bases not matched to a gene: 4. The germline V gene encodes CDR1 LGHDT and CDR2 YNNKEL (reference sequence). The CDR3 DNA follows: TGTGCCAGCAGCCAAGGGGACAGGGACGTCGAGCAGTACTTC. Its protein product is CASSQGDRDVEQYF.

This rearrangement joins TRBV6-1 to TRBJ2-1, with TRBD2 as a possible D gene (5 bases). The CDR3 extends over 14 amino acids. Trimming shortened V by 2 bases and J by 9 bases, and 14 bases separated the two germline ends. Germline CDR1 is MNHNS and CDR2 is SASEGT. CDR3 DNA sequence: TGTGCCAGCAGTGAACCCTCCCATCGGGGTGAGCAGTTCTTC. Translation: CASSEPSHRGEQFF.

V and J are TRBV5-1 and TRBJ1-6; 7 positions match TRBD1. The V gene's germline CDR1 is SGHRS and CDR2 YFSETQ. The CDR3 consists of 14 residues. The junction had 4 bases not matched to a gene; V was cut back by 3 bases and J by 7 bases. DNA for the CDR3: TGCGCCAGCAGCTCCCGGGACAGAAATTCACCCCTCCACTTT. Protein: CASSSRDRNSPLHF.

This chain connects TRBV9 to TRBJ2-3; the match to TRBD2 covers 13 bases. The CDR3 runs 16 residues. Germline trimming cut 3 bases from V and 6 bases from J; bases unmatched to any gene: 7. Germline assignment: CDR1 SGDLS and CDR2 YYNGEE. The CDR3 region has the DNA TGTGCCAGCAGCGCCCGGACTAGCGGGGGTTTGGATACGCAGTATTTT. This gives the protein CASSARTSGGLDTQYF.

The chain employs TRBV4-1 and TRBJ1-6; 10 bases are shared with TRBD1. Germline CDR1 and CDR2: MGHRA and YSYEKL. The V and J ends lost 3 bases and 5 bases, in that order; junction bases with no gene match: 10. This CDR3 has 18 residues. CDR3 region: CASSQTGGVYVDNSPLHF. The CDR3, as DNA: TGCGCCAGCAGCCAGACAGGGGGCGTCTACGTCGATAATTCACCCCTCCACTTT.

This clone was recorded once. The V call is TRBV7-2, the J call TRBJ1-3, with no clear D. The CDR3 totals 14 residues. V lost 7 bases and J 0 bases, leaving 10 bases between the germline ends. Germline loops: CDR1 SGHTA, CDR2 FQGNSA. CDR3 nucleotide sequence: TGTGCCAGCAAGCAGGCCAACTCTGGAAACACCATATATTTT. Translated, it gives CASKQANSGNTIYF.

The rearrangement links TRBV7-9 to TRBJ2-1; no clear D gene. The V gene's germline CDR1 is SEHNR and CDR2 FQNEAQ (reference sequence). This CDR3 comprises 13 residues. Trimming removed 1 base from V and 9 bases from J, with 10 bases in between. The CDR3 DNA sequence: TGTGCCAGCAGCTTAGTCACAGTTGGTGAGCAGTTCTTC. It encodes CASSLVTVGEQFF.

The chain carries TRBV20-1 and TRBJ2-2, with no clear D. Between the trimmed V and J ends, which lost 1 base and 7 bases, there was a span of 4 bases. Germline V gene data show CDR1 as DFQATT and CDR2 as SNEGSKA (reference sequence). The CDR3 runs 11 residues. CDR3 residues: CSARVLGELFF. The DNA for the CDR3 is TGCAGTGCTAGAGTTCTCGGGGAGCTGTTTTTT.

This chain joins TRBV28 and TRBJ1-2; weak D call: TRBD1 (5 bases). The CDR3 covers 13 residues. The V end lost 6 bases, the J end lost 4 bases, and 12 bases lay between the germline ends. Germline CDR1 is MDHEN and CDR2 is SYDVKM. The chain's CDR3 is CASRPTDPYGYTF. The CDR3 DNA is TGTGCCAGCAGGCCGACAGATCCCTATGGCTACACCTTC.

This chain joins TRBV7-2 and TRBJ2-2; 8 bases are a match to TRBD1. Germline CDR1 SGHTA, CDR2 FQGNSA. V trimming: 5 bases; J trimming: 5 bases; junction bases outside the gene matches: 4. The length of the CDR3 is 14 residues. The CDR3 DNA reads as TGTGCCAGCAGCCCCAGGGGGCAAACCGGGGAGCTGTTTTTT. This sequence encodes CASSPRGQTGELFF.

This clone was seen only a few times. This sequence joins TRBV6-5 and TRBJ1-1; no reliable D call. Germline V CDR1 and CDR2: MNHEY, SVGAGI. Trimming took off 2 bases at V and 5 bases at J, with 15 bases between the two ends. This CDR3 comprises 15 residues. The CDR3 bases are TGTGCCAGCAGTTACGGGAGGTGGACGGGGACTGAAGCTTTCTTT. Amino acids: CASSYGRWTGTEAFF.

The chain joins TRBV2 to TRBJ1-6; D is unresolved. Germline CDR1 is SNHLY and CDR2 is FYNNEI. The CDR3 covers 15 residues. Trimming shortened V by 4 bases and J by 0 bases, and 7 bases separated the two germline ends. CDR3 protein: CASSVGSSYNSPLHF. The DNA of the CDR3 is TGTGCCAGCAGTGTGGGGAGCTCCTATAATTCACCCCTCCACTTT.

The chain uses TRBV5-4 and TRBJ1-2; D may be TRBD1 (6 bases). CDR3 size: 12 residues. Germline loops: CDR1 SGHNT, CDR2 YYREEE (reference sequence). V was clipped by 3 bases and J by 4 bases, with 7 bases between them. The chain's CDR3 is CASSSTGYGYTF. In DNA, the CDR3 is TGTGCCAGCAGCTCGACAGGCTATGGCTACACCTTC.

The rearrangement joins TRBV6-6 to TRBJ2-7, with D possibly matching TRBD1 (6 bases). V was pared by 5 bases and J by 2 bases, with 16 bases between. CDR1 MNHNY and CDR2 SVGAGI come from the germline V gene (reference sequence). CDR3 size: 15 residues. The DNA for the CDR3 is TGTGCCAGCAGTCAGGACAGAAGATCTACCTACGAGCAGTACTTC. It translates to CASSQDRRSTYEQYF.